The 15 T cell receptor beta chains below were found in one sample sequenced in a study of blood T cell repertoires in COVID-19. Sequencing used immunoSEQ multiplex PCR; TCRdb keeps in-frame clones, though not all of them. The sample includes 150,000 to 200,000 clones, around 85% of them seen just once. The sequenced sample consisted of peripheral blood. The receptor source for this set is a human donor with acute or convalescent COVID-19. The donor label of this sample is uncertain.

This chain joins TRBV2 and TRBJ1-4; 7 positions agree with TRBD1. V shed 5 bases, J shed 7 bases, and the junction held 13 bases outside the gene matches. Germline V gene data show CDR1 as SNHLY and CDR2 as FYNNEI. CDR3 length equals 16 residues. The CDR3 loop is CASSRYKNRGREKLFF. The CDR3 DNA is TGTGCCAGCAGTAGGTATAAGAACAGGGGACGTGAAAAACTGTTTTTT.

This chain joins TRBV5-1 and TRBJ1-4; maybe TRBD1 (5 bases). This CDR3 is built from 14 residues. Germline lookup yields CDR1 SGHRS and CDR2 YFSETQ. V shed 5 bases and J shed 2 bases, with 10 bases lying between them. The CDR3 is CASRKGRTNEKLFF. For the CDR3, the DNA is TGCGCCAGCAGAAAGGGGCGGACTAATGAAAAACTGTTTTTT.

This clone turned up a few times. This chain uses TRBV10-3 with TRBJ1-2; D ambiguous. The CDR3 covers 14 residues. Germline V CDR1 and CDR2: ENHRY, SYGVKD. Trimming took 3 bases from V and 5 from J, leaving 13 bases between them. The CDR3 bases are TGTGCCATCAGTGATGTGAGGGCGTTTTATGGCTACACCTTC. Residues: CAISDVRAFYGYTF.

This clone was detected only once. The chain employs TRBV5-1 and TRBJ1-1, with D tentatively TRBD1 (5 bases). CDR1 and CDR2 from the germline V gene are SGHRS and YFSETQ. Trimming pared 3 bases from V and 2 bases from J, leaving 8 bases between. This CDR3 has 13 residues. CDR3 bases: TGCGCCAGCAGCTCTCAGGGAAACACTGAAGCTTTCTTT. Amino acids: CASSSQGNTEAFF. The whole variable domain, filled in from reference TRBV5-1 and TRBJ1-1, reads KAGVTQTPRYLIKTRGQQVTLSCSPISGHRSVSWYQQTPGQGLQFLFEYFSETQRNKGNFPGRFSGRQFSNSRSEMNVSTLELGDSALYLCASSSQGNTEAFFGQGTRLTVV.

For this clone: This same CDR3 is encoded by further DNA sequences in the sample. The chain carries TRBV7-2 and TRBJ1-5; TRBD1 is a possible D gene (5 bases). V dropped 5 bases and J dropped 0 bases, with 8 bases sitting between them. Germline CDR1 SGHTA, CDR2 FQGNSA. The CDR3 is 14 amino acids. The CDR3 here is CASSPDSSNQPQHF. The CDR3 region has the DNA TGTGCCAGCAGCCCTGACAGTAGCAATCAGCCCCAGCATTTT.

This chain uses TRBV3-1 (or the pseudogene TRBV3-2) with TRBJ1-1, with D possibly matching TRBD1 (5 bases). This CDR3 is 11 amino acids long. The V end was cut by 6 bases, the J end by 7 bases, with 9 bases between. Per germline, CDR1 LGHDT and CDR2 YNNKEL (reference sequence). CDR3 in DNA: TGTGCCAGCAGGGGGGGGATTGAAGCTTTCTTT. It specifies CASRGGIEAFF.

The rearrangement joins TRBV2 to TRBJ1-6, with D perhaps TRBD1 (5 bases). The CDR3 is made up of 17 amino acids. Trimming cost V 4 bases and J 1 base, with 14 bases left between them. Germline CDR1 and CDR2: SNHLY and FYNNEI. The CDR3 DNA reads TGTGCCAGCAGTGTGATAGGGGCCGGGTCCTATAATTCACCCCTCCACTTT. Translated: CASSVIGAGSYNSPLHF.

This chain uses TRBV6-5 with TRBJ1-3; perhaps TRBD1 as D (6 bases). The V gene lost 9 bases and the J gene lost 0 bases, with 9 bases spanning the gap. Germline loops: CDR1 MNHEY, CDR2 SVGAGI. This CDR3 spans 13 amino acids. The CDR3 nucleotides are TGTGCCAGTACAGGGATCTCTGGAAACACCATATATTTT. It specifies CASTGISGNTIYF.

CDR3 sequence reads: CASSEQGALYEQYF. The CDR3 bases are TGTGCCAGCTCGGAACAGGGGGCCTTATACGAGCAGTACTTC. The chain combines TRBV18 with TRBJ2-7; 9 bases fit TRBD1. The CDR3 totals 14 residues. Trimming at V came to 6 bases and at J to 4 bases, leaving 7 bases not matched to a gene. Per the germline V gene, CDR1 is KGHSH and CDR2 is LQKENI.

The chain is built from TRBV2 and TRBJ1-6; D unresolved. Germline CDR1 reads SNHLY; CDR2 reads FYNNEI. The CDR3 has 14 residues. V was trimmed by 7 bases and J by 0 bases, leaving 7 bases between them. CDR3 sequence (DNA): TGTGCCAGCACAGTCGACTCCTATAATTCACCCCTCCACTTT. This codes for CASTVDSYNSPLHF.

The chain links TRBV5-1 to TRBJ2-7, with D hard to call. The CDR3 has 13 amino acids. V was shortened by 0 bases and J by 3 bases, with 7 bases between the two germline ends. Germline CDR1 and CDR2: SGHRS and YFSETQ. The chain's CDR3 is CASSLVHGYEQYF. The DNA for the CDR3 is TGCGCCAGCAGCTTGGTCCACGGCTACGAGCAGTACTTC.

This clone was picked up a small number of times. The V and J genes are TRBV6-5 and TRBJ1-2, with 7 bases fitting TRBD1. Unmatched junction bases numbered 2, after V lost 8 bases and J lost 2 bases. The germline CDR1 and CDR2 sequences are MNHEY and SVGAGI. This CDR3 region has 12 residues. The DNA of the CDR3 is TGTGCCAGCCCGGGACAGAACTATGGCTACACCTTC. As protein: CASPGQNYGYTF.

The gene calls are TRBV7-8 and TRBJ1-1; D is possibly TRBD1 (6 bases). Germline CDR1 and CDR2: SGHVS and FQNEAQ. The germline V and J ends were trimmed by 5 bases and 4 bases, with 14 bases remaining between them. The CDR3 contains 14 residues. The DNA for the CDR3 is TGTGCCAGCAGCCCTGCAGGGGTGAGCACTGAAGCTTTCTTT. Protein sequence: CASSPAGVSTEAFF.

This rearrangement joins TRBV5-4 to TRBJ1-2; TRBD1 matches at 8 bases. V was pared by 4 bases and J by 6 bases, with 5 bases of the junction left unmatched. Germline V gives CDR1 SGHNT, CDR2 YYREEE (reference sequence). This CDR3 is 13 amino acids long. CDR3 sequence reads: CASSVTGAHGYTF. CDR3 bases: TGTGCCAGCAGCGTGACAGGGGCGCATGGCTACACCTTC.

The rearrangement joins TRBV5-5 to TRBJ1-4; 8 bases match TRBD1. The CDR3 is 15 amino acids. Germline V CDR1 and CDR2: SGHKS, YYEKEE (reference sequence). The junction had 3 bases not matched to a gene; V was cut back by 2 bases and J by 3 bases. The CDR3 region has the DNA TGTGCCAGCAGCTTTGTGGGACAGGCTAATGAAAAACTGTTTTTT. Protein: CASSFVGQANEKLFF. Full variable domain (missing parts from reference TRBV5-5 and TRBJ1-4): DAGVTQSPTHLIKTRGQQVTLRCSPISGHKSVSWYQQVLGQGPQFIFQYYEKEERGRGNFPDRFSARQFPNYSSELNVNALLLGDSALYLCASSFVGQANEKLFFGSGTQLSVL.